This T cell receptor (beta chain) comes out of a study of CD8 T cells in Susac syndrome (dated by TCRdb to about 2019). Notes on the research overall: The study used repertoire sequencing to test whether antigen drove CD8+ T cell activation and differentiation in Susac syndrome. Clonality of the CD8+ T cell repertoire was compared between about a dozen healthy donors, around 14 Susac syndrome patients and under 16 multiple sclerosis patients.

RNA was extracted using the RNeasy kit, and roughly 0.5 to 1 microgram was reverse transcribed with random hexamers. TCR beta CDR3 regions were amplified with the immunoSEQ multiplex PCR assay covering 54 Vbeta and 13 Jbeta segments. To correct PCR amplification bias, a synthetic template baseline was used for both primer optimization and computational correction. As for the authors' bioinformatics: Reads were assigned to V, D and J genes according to IMGT and analyzed in immunoSEQ Analyzer, with only productive sequences retained. To calculate clonality, Shannon entropy was normalized by log2 of the number of productive unique sequences and then subtracted from one. For each patient and control, public and private clones were evaluated among the 100 most prevalent clones. Clones were defined as Susac-specific when absent from the healthy and MS cohorts, from 1052 published viral clones and from other ImmuneACCESS disease sequences. TCRdb itself trimmed the public reads at Q25 with fastp, ran MiXCR and retained productive beta chains. Every entry covers one CDR3 protein and lists the most common genes and DNA from its rows. In this record, the V and J calls reflect TCRdb's handling and not the investigators' own analysis. The sample yields 150,000 or so distinct CDR3 sequences; around 95% were counted once. The ten largest clones take up around 0.21% of the sample.

Peripheral blood CD8+ and CD4+ T cells from healthy donors, Susac syndrome patients and multiple sclerosis patients were profiled using high-throughput TCR beta sequencing. Multiple sclerosis controls were treatment-naive patients with stable or active relapsing-remitting disease fulfilling revised McDonald criteria. CD8+ TEMRA cells were enriched by FACS, while bulk CD8+ and CD4+ T cells were purified by magnetic negative isolation. Blood was drawn into EDTA tubes, processed within 24 hours, and PBMCs were isolated by density gradient centrifugation. PBMCs intended for TCR sequencing were cryopreserved in liquid nitrogen and were subsequently thawed in a 37 degrees C water bath. The sorted or isolated CD4+, CD8+ and CD8+ TEMRA cells reached a purity of at least 90%. With respect to this clonotype: It has no known antigen specificity. Per-base quality was not reported, and no clone a single base away is much larger than it.

The CDR3 runs 13 amino acids, cysteine and phenylalanine included. Just the 39-base CDR3 DNA is kept, in frame starting at base 1. Deletion took 7 bases off V and 6 bases off J, with a span of 15 bases between the germline ends. Based on the germline V gene, the CDR1 and CDR2 sequences are MDHEN and SYDVKM. Overall study results and their limits: The TCR sequencing and HLA analysis was acknowledged to have included a relatively small number of individuals.

This sequence originates from a human donor with multiple sclerosis. The chain was built from TRBV28 and TRBJ1-2, and perhaps TRBD1 as D gene, on 5 matching bases. The sequenced sample consisted of CD8+ T cells from PBMCs. The CDR3 protein: CASIDSGIDGYTF. The DNA sequence follows: TGTGCCAGCATCGATTCAGGGATAGATGGCTACACCTTC.